One TCR beta chain is described in this entry. V lost 1 base, J lost 1 base, and 10 bases lay in between. Germline assignment: CDR1 MGHRA and CDR2 YSYEKL. This CDR3 spans 15 amino acids. The data are from a study of OX40 agonist ivuxolimab in advanced cancers. Assay: immunoSEQ multiplex PCR; the TCRdb copy retains only in-frame clones and omits some. The profile shows about 53,000 clones, 88% of them singletons. The chain carries TRBV4-1 and TRBJ2-5; D gene uncertain. The source is an adult with an advanced solid tumor such as melanoma, head and neck, liver or kidney cancer. Sequencing was performed on CD4+ or CD8+ T cells sorted from blood, taken in a trial of the OX40 agonist ivuxolimab. The CDR3 loop reads CASSQGQVAQETQYF. The CDR3 DNA follows: TGCGCCAGCAGCCAAGGTCAAGTAGCCCAAGAGACCCAGTACTTC.